There are a few counts of the clone carrying this T cell receptor (beta chain). Its matching antigen is unknown. This entry is derived from a study of molecular identifiers for immune sequencing clone quantification. Overall study results and limits: Highly expanded clones may be undercounted when identical TCR molecules share barcodes. Clones that had above 20 RNA copies took up over 98% of effector molecules but under 1% in naive cells.

Previously described methods and listed TCR primers were employed for the bulk TCR libraries. A single record per CDR3 protein comes from TCRdb applying MiXCR to the PCR reads. The sample gives approximately 100,000 distinct CDR3 sequences, around 33% of which show up once; roughly 4.2% is in the top ten. This receptor was identified in a human donor in good health. Some libraries in this study had Jurkat cell RNA spiked in. The sample taken for sequencing was naive CD8+ T cells from blood, with Jurkat cell RNA spiked in. Specified subset: FACS-sorted CD8+CD4-CCR7+CD45RA+ naive T cells.

CDR3 region: CATSDRTGLYNQPQHF. The CDR3 DNA follows: TGTGCCACCAGTGATCGGACAGGACTTTACAATCAGCCCCAGCATTTT. This chain connects TRBV24-1 to TRBJ1-5, with TRBD1 identical over 7 bases. Unmatched junction bases numbered 7, after V lost 3 bases and J lost 3 bases. The CDR3 contains 16 residues. Germline CDR1 KGHDR, CDR2 SFDVKD.